A selection of T cell receptor beta chains follows, all from one sample in a study of blood T cell repertoires in COVID-19. Libraries were prepared by immunoSEQ multiplex PCR; TCRdb keeps only in-frame clonotypes and omits some of them. The table lists a few hundred thousand clones, 88% of them singletons. The sample consisted of peripheral blood. Receptor source: a man aged 55 to 69 who had recovered from COVID-19. Each CDR3 is given with its conserved first and last residue. The order of the fields is clone size, J gene, V gene, D gene, CDR3 DNA, CDR3 protein. D genes are given only for firm matches. Clone sizes are given selectively: once, few, many, or a class where the clone is expanded.

abundance: NA; j_gene: TRBJ1-1; v_gene: TRBV12-3/TRBV12-4; d_gene: NA; CDR3nt: TGTGCCAGCAGTTTCGGAGGGAGCACTGAAGCTTTCTTT; CDR3aa: CASSFGGSTEAFF
abundance: NA; j_gene: TRBJ2-7; v_gene: TRBV6-5; d_gene: TRBD2; CDR3nt: TGTGCCAGCAGTCCAAGCGGGGGGGCCGGGGAGCAGTACTTC; CDR3aa: CASSPSGGAGEQYF
abundance: NA; j_gene: TRBJ1-6; v_gene: TRBV12-3/TRBV12-4; d_gene: NA; CDR3nt: TGTGCCAGCAGTTTACGGGGTAATTCACCCCTCCACTTT; CDR3aa: CASSLRGNSPLHF
abundance: NA; j_gene: TRBJ1-2; v_gene: TRBV27; d_gene: TRBD1; CDR3nt: TGTGCCAGCAGTATCCCGGGACAGGTCAATGGCTACACCTTC; CDR3aa: CASSIPGQVNGYTF
abundance: NA; j_gene: TRBJ1-2; v_gene: TRBV24-1; d_gene: TRBD1; CDR3nt: TGTGCCACCAGTCCATCAGGGGGCGGAAGCTATGGCTACACCTTC; CDR3aa: CATSPSGGGSYGYTF
abundance: NA; j_gene: TRBJ1-1; v_gene: TRBV15; d_gene: TRBD1; CDR3nt: TGTGCCACCATGGACAGGGCCAACACTGAAGCTTTCTTT; CDR3aa: CATMDRANTEAFF
abundance: NA; j_gene: TRBJ2-3; v_gene: TRBV30; d_gene: NA; CDR3nt: TGTGCCTGGAGTGGGGGGCACACAGATACGCAGTATTTT; CDR3aa: CAWSGGHTDTQYF
abundance: NA; j_gene: TRBJ1-1; v_gene: TRBV4-1; d_gene: TRBD1; CDR3nt: TGCGCCAGCAGACAAGGACAGGGTCTCTCTTTGAACACTGAAGCTTTCTTT; CDR3aa: CASRQGQGLSLNTEAFF
abundance: NA; j_gene: TRBJ2-2; v_gene: TRBV4-1; d_gene: TRBD2; CDR3nt: TGCGCCAGCAGCCAAGAAAGGCTAGCGGGGGTCACCGGGGAGCTGTTTTTT; CDR3aa: CASSQERLAGVTGELFF
abundance: few; j_gene: TRBJ2-7; v_gene: TRBV30; d_gene: NA; CDR3nt: TGTGCCTGTCTCATCGGGAACGCCTACGAGCAGTACTTC; CDR3aa: CACLIGNAYEQYF
abundance: NA; j_gene: TRBJ2-3; v_gene: TRBV18; d_gene: TRBD1; CDR3nt: TGTGCCAGCTCACGCACACAGGGGGATTTCGGCACAGATACGCAGTATTTT; CDR3aa: CASSRTQGDFGTDTQYF
abundance: NA; j_gene: TRBJ1-1; v_gene: TRBV11-2; d_gene: TRBD1; CDR3nt: TGTGCCAGCAGCTTGCGGCCCCTCCGGCAAGGGGGCGAGGACACTGAAGCTTTCTTT; CDR3aa: CASSLRPLRQGGEDTEAFF
abundance: NA; j_gene: TRBJ1-1; v_gene: TRBV2; d_gene: NA; CDR3nt: TGTGCCAGCAGTGTCCTTTTGGCCGGGAGGCCTTTCTTT; CDR3aa: CASSVLLAGRPFF
abundance: NA; j_gene: TRBJ2-7; v_gene: TRBV6-4; d_gene: TRBD2; CDR3nt: TGTGCCAGCAGTGACTCCGAACTAGCGGGGGCCTACGAGCAGTACTTC; CDR3aa: CASSDSELAGAYEQYF
abundance: NA; j_gene: TRBJ2-3; v_gene: TRBV9; d_gene: TRBD1; CDR3nt: TGTGCCAGCAGCGTAGGGCCAGGGGGCAACACAGATACGCAGTATTTT; CDR3aa: CASSVGPGGNTDTQYF
abundance: NA; j_gene: TRBJ1-4; v_gene: TRBV30; d_gene: TRBD1; CDR3nt: TGTGCCTGGAGTGCCGCCGGGACAGTTAATGAAAAACTGTTTTTT; CDR3aa: CAWSAAGTVNEKLFF
abundance: NA; j_gene: TRBJ2-2; v_gene: TRBV7-2; d_gene: NA; CDR3nt: TGTGCCAGCAGCCCCCCCCCGCAGGGTATAACCGGGGAGCTGTTTTTT; CDR3aa: CASSPPPQGITGELFF
abundance: NA; j_gene: TRBJ1-4; v_gene: TRBV5-1; d_gene: NA; CDR3nt: TGCGCCGCCGGTGGACAGATAAATGAAAAACTGTTTTTT; CDR3aa: CAAGGQINEKLFF
abundance: NA; j_gene: TRBJ2-2; v_gene: TRBV5-1; d_gene: TRBD1; CDR3nt: TGCGCCAGCAGCAAGGACAGGGAAAACACCGGGGAGCTGTTTTTT; CDR3aa: CASSKDRENTGELFF
abundance: NA; j_gene: TRBJ2-3; v_gene: TRBV3-1/TRBV3-2; d_gene: TRBD1; CDR3nt: TGTGCCAGCAGTTTGGGACAGGGGGCCAGCGAATCGTATTTT; CDR3aa: CASSLGQGASESYF
abundance: NA; j_gene: TRBJ2-3; v_gene: TRBV20-1; d_gene: NA; CDR3nt: TGCAGTGCTCTCGGGGGTACGCAGTATTTT; CDR3aa: CSALGGTQYF
abundance: NA; j_gene: TRBJ1-5; v_gene: TRBV19; d_gene: TRBD1; CDR3nt: TGTGCCAGTAGTATTCGGGACAGAAGGAGCAATCAGCCCCAGCATTTT; CDR3aa: CASSIRDRRSNQPQHF
abundance: NA; j_gene: TRBJ1-1; v_gene: TRBV15; d_gene: NA; CDR3nt: TGTGCCACCAGCAGAGATATGTTGAACACTGAAGCTTTCTTT; CDR3aa: CATSRDMLNTEAFF
abundance: NA; j_gene: TRBJ2-5; v_gene: TRBV7-2; d_gene: TRBD2; CDR3nt: TGTGCCAGCAGCCGGACTAGCGGGGAGACCCAGTACTTC; CDR3aa: CASSRTSGETQYF
abundance: NA; j_gene: TRBJ1-2; v_gene: TRBV10-2; d_gene: NA; CDR3nt: TGCGCCAGCAGTGAAGGGGGGGCGGATGGCTACACCTTC; CDR3aa: CASSEGGADGYTF
abundance: NA; j_gene: TRBJ2-2; v_gene: TRBV9; d_gene: NA; CDR3nt: TGTGCCAGCACTCAGGACAGTTACACCGGGGAGCTGTTTTTT; CDR3aa: CASTQDSYTGELFF
abundance: NA; j_gene: TRBJ1-1; v_gene: TRBV5-4; d_gene: TRBD1; CDR3nt: TGTGCCAGCAGCCCAAAGAAGGGGGCGGTGAACACTGAAGCTTTCTTT; CDR3aa: CASSPKKGAVNTEAFF
abundance: NA; j_gene: TRBJ1-6; v_gene: TRBV2; d_gene: TRBD1; CDR3nt: TGTGCCAGCAGTCCAACAAGGACAGGGGCAAGTAATTCACCCCTCCACTTT; CDR3aa: CASSPTRTGASNSPLHF
abundance: NA; j_gene: TRBJ1-4; v_gene: TRBV3-1/TRBV3-2; d_gene: TRBD1; CDR3nt: TGTGCCAGCAGCTTAAGACAGGGTGCTGAAAAACTGTTTTTT; CDR3aa: CASSLRQGAEKLFF
abundance: once; j_gene: TRBJ1-2; v_gene: TRBV7-3; d_gene: TRBD1; CDR3nt: TGTGCCAGCAGCTTAACGGGACAGGGTACTGGCTACACCTTC; CDR3aa: CASSLTGQGTGYTF
abundance: NA; j_gene: TRBJ2-7; v_gene: TRBV10-3; d_gene: NA; CDR3nt: TGTGCCATCAGTGAGACTAGCCCCTACGAGCAGTACTTC; CDR3aa: CAISETSPYEQYF
abundance: NA; j_gene: TRBJ2-5; v_gene: TRBV4-1; d_gene: TRBD2; CDR3nt: TGCGCCAGCAGCCAAGAGTCGCGGGGGGGCCGGGAGACCCAGTACTTC; CDR3aa: CASSQESRGGRETQYF
abundance: NA; j_gene: TRBJ1-1; v_gene: TRBV19; d_gene: TRBD1; CDR3nt: TGTGCCAGTAGTACGAGACAGGGGGAAACTGAAGCTTTCTTT; CDR3aa: CASSTRQGETEAFF
abundance: once; j_gene: TRBJ2-5; v_gene: TRBV21-1; d_gene: NA; CDR3nt: TGTGCCACCACTAGCGGGGGGGCACTCTCGCAAGAGACCCAGTACTTC; CDR3aa: CATTSGGALSQETQYF
abundance: NA; j_gene: TRBJ2-3; v_gene: TRBV7-3; d_gene: TRBD2; CDR3nt: TGTGCCAGCAGCTCTAAGGCCGGGGGGACTAGCACAGATACGCAGTATTTT; CDR3aa: CASSSKAGGTSTDTQYF
abundance: NA; j_gene: TRBJ2-7; v_gene: TRBV11-2; d_gene: TRBD1; CDR3nt: TGTGCCAGCAGCTTAGTTAGGACAGGGGGTACCAACGAGCAGTACTTC; CDR3aa: CASSLVRTGGTNEQYF
abundance: NA; j_gene: TRBJ2-3; v_gene: TRBV2; d_gene: NA; CDR3nt: TGTGCCAGCAGCATCTTATCTGGGGCCCTGATGGATACGCAGTATTTT; CDR3aa: CASSILSGALMDTQYF
abundance: NA; j_gene: TRBJ2-7; v_gene: TRBV5-1; d_gene: NA; CDR3nt: TGCGCCAACCCGGGGGACAGAGTAAAATACGAGCAGTACTTC; CDR3aa: CANPGDRVKYEQYF
abundance: NA; j_gene: TRBJ1-4; v_gene: TRBV2; d_gene: NA; CDR3nt: TGTGCCAGCAGAGAAACTAGCGAAAAACTGTTTTTT; CDR3aa: CASRETSEKLFF
abundance: NA; j_gene: TRBJ2-1; v_gene: TRBV3-1/TRBV3-2; d_gene: TRBD2; CDR3nt: TGTGCCAGCAGCCAAGATCGGCTGAGCGGGGGGGCCTGGGATGAGCAGTTCTTC; CDR3aa: CASSQDRLSGGAWDEQFF
abundance: once; j_gene: TRBJ2-7; v_gene: TRBV5-4; d_gene: NA; CDR3nt: TGTGCCAGCAGCTTGGCGCCGGGCGAGCAGTACTTC; CDR3aa: CASSLAPGEQYF
abundance: NA; j_gene: TRBJ2-5; v_gene: TRBV6-1; d_gene: NA; CDR3nt: TGTGCCAGCAGTGAAGACAGGGTACGGGAGACCCAGTACTTC; CDR3aa: CASSEDRVRETQYF